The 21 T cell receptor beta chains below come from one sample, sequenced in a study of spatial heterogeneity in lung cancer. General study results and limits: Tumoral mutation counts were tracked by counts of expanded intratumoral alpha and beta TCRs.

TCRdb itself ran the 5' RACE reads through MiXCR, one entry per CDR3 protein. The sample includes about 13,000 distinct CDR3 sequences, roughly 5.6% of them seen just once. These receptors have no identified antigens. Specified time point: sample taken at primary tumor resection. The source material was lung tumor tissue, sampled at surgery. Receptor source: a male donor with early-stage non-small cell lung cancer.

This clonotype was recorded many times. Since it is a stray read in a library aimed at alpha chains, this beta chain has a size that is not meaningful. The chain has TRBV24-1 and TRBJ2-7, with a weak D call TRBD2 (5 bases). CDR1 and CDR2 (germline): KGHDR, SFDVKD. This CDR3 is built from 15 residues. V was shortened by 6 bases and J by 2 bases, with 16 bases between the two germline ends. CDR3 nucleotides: TGTGCCACCAGTAGAGGAACTAGTCTGACCTACGAGCAGTACTTC. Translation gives CATSRGTSLTYEQYF.

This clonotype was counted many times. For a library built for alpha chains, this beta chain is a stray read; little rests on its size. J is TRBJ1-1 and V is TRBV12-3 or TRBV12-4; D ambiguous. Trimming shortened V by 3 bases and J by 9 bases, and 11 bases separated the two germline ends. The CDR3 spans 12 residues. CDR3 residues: CASSLSPPQAFF. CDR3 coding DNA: TGTGCCAGCAGTTTGTCCCCCCCGCAAGCTTTCTTT.

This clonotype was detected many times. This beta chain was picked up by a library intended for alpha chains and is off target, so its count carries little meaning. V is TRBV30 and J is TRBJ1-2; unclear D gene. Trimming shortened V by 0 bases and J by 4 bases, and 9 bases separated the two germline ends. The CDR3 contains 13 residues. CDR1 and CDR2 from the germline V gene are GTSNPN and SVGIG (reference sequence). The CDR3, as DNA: TGTGCCTGGAGTGTCGGACGGACCTATGGCTACACCTTC. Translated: CAWSVGRTYGYTF.

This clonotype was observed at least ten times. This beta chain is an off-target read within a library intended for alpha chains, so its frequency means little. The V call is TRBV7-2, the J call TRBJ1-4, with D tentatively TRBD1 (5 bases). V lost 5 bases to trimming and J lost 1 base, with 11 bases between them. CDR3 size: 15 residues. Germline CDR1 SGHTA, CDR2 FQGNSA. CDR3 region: CASSPTGGTNEKLFF. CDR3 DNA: TGTGCCAGCAGCCCGACCGGGGGAACTAATGAAAAACTGTTTTTT.

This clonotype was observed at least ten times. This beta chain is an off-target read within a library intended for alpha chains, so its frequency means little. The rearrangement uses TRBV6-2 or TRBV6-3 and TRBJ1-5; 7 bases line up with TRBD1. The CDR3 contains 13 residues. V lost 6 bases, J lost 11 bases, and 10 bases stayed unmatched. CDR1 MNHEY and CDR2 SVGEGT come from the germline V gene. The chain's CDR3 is CASRGTVSLAQHF. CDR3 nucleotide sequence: TGTGCCAGCAGGGGGACAGTTTCCTTGGCCCAGCATTTT.

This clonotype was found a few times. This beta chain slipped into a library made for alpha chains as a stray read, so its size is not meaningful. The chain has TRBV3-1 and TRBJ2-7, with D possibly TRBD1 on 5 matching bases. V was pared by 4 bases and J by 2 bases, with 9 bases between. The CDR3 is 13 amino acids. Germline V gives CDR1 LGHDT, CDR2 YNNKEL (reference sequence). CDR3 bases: TGTGCCAGCAGCCTTCAAGGGGCCTACGAGCAGTACTTC. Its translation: CASSLQGAYEQYF.

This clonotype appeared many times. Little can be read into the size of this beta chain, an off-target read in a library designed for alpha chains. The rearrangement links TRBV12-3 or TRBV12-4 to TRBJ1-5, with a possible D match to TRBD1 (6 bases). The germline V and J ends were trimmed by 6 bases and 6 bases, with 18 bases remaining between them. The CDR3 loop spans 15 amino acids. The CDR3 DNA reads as TGTGCCAGCAGGTCCGGGACAACCCTCGGTCAGCCCCAGCATTTT. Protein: CASRSGTTLGQPQHF.

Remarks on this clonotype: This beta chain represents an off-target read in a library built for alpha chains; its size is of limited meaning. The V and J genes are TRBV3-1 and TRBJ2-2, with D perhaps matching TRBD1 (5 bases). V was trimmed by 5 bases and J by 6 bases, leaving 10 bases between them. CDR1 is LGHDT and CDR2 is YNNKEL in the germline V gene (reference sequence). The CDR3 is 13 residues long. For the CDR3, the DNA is TGTGCCAGCAGCGAAGGGGTACCCGGGGAGCTGTTTTTT. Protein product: CASSEGVPGELFF.

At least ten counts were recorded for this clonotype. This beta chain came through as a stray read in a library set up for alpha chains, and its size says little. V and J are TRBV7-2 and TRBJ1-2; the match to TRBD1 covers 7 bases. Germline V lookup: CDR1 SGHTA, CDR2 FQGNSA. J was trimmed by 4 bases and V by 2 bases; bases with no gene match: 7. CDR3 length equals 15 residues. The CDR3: CASSLSGGNRYGYTF. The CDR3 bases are TGTGCCAGCAGCTTATCAGGGGGGAATCGCTATGGCTACACCTTC.

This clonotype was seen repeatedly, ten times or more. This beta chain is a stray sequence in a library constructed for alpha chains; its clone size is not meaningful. The CDR3 loop reads CASSWIGQVEDEQFF. Written as DNA, the CDR3 is TGCGCCAGCAGTTGGATCGGACAGGTGGAGGATGAGCAGTTCTTC. This chain joins TRBV5-1 and TRBJ2-1; 7 bases align to TRBD1. The germline gives CDR1 SGHRS, CDR2 YFSETQ. The V segment lost 5 bases and the J segment 8 bases; nucleotides outside the gene matches: 13. The CDR3 is 15 residues long.

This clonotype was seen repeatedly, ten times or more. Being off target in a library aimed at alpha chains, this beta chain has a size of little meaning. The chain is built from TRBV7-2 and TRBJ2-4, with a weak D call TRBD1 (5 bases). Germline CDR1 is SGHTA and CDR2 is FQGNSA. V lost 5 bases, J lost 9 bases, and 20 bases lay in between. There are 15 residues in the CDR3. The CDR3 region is CASSPGSQMSGIQYF. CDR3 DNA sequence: TGTGCCAGCAGCCCAGGGTCTCAGATGTCAGGCATTCAGTACTTC.

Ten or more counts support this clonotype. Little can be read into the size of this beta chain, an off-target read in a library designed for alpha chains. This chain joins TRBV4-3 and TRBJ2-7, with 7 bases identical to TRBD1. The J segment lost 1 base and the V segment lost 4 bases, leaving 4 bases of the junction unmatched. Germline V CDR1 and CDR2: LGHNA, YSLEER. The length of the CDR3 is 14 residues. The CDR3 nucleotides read TGCGCCAGCAGCCGTCGACAGGGATCCTACGAGCAGTACTTC. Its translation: CASSRRQGSYEQYF.

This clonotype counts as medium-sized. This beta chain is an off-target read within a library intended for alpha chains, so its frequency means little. The CDR3 protein is CSVGIAGSDQPQHF. CDR3 nucleotide sequence: TGCAGCGTTGGGATTGCTGGATCGGATCAGCCCCAGCATTTT. The chain combines TRBV29-1 with TRBJ1-5; D is unresolved. CDR3 length equals 14 residues. V gave up 4 bases and J gave up 5 bases, with 15 bases separating them. The germline CDR1 and CDR2 sequences are SQVTM and ANQGSEA.

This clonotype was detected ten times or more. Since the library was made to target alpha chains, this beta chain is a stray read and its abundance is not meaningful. DNA for the CDR3: TGTGCCAGCAGTTACTCGGACGCTACGATTTCCTACGAGCAGTACTTC. Translating it yields CASSYSDATISYEQYF. This sequence joins TRBV6-5 and TRBJ2-7; D is unclear. The germline V and J ends were trimmed by 0 bases and 1 base, with 13 bases remaining between them. The CDR3 runs to 16 residues. CDR1 is MNHEY and CDR2 is SVGAGI in the germline V gene.

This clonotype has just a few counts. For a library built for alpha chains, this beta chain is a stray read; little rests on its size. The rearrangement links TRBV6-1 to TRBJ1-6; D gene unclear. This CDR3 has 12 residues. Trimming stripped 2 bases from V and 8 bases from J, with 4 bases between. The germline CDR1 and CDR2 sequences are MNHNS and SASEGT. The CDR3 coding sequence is TGTGCCAGCAGTGAAAGAGATTCACCCCTCCACTTT. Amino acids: CASSERDSPLHF.

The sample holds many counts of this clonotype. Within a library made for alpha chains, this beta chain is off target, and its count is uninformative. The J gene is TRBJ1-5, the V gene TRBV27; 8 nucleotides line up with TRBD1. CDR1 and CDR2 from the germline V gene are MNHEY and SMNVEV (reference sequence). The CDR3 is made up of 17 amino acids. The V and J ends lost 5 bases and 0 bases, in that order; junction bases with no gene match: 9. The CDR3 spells CASSPDRELYSNQPQHF. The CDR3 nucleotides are TGTGCCAGCAGTCCGGACAGGGAGCTTTATAGCAATCAGCCCCAGCATTTT.

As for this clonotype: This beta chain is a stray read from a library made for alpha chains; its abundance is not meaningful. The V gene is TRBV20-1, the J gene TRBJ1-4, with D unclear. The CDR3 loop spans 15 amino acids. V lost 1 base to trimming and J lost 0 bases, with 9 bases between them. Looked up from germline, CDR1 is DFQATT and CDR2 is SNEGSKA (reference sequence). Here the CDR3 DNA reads TGCAGTGCTAGAGTGGTCGGGGCAACTAATGAAAAACTGTTTTTT. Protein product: CSARVVGATNEKLFF.

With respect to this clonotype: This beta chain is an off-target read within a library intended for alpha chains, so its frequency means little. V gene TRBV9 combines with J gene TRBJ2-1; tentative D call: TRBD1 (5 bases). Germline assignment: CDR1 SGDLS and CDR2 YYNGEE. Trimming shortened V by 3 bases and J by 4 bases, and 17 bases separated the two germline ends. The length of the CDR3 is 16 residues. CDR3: CASSASWGKKYNEQFF. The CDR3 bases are TGTGCCAGCAGCGCAAGTTGGGGCAAAAAATACAATGAGCAGTTCTTC.

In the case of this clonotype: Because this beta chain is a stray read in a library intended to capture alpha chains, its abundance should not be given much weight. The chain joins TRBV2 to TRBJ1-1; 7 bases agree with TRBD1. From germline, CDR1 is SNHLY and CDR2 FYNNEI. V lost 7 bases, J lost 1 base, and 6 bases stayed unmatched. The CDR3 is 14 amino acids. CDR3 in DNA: TGTGCCAGCAAAAGGGACAGTCCGAACACTGAAGCTTTCTTT. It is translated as CASKRDSPNTEAFF.

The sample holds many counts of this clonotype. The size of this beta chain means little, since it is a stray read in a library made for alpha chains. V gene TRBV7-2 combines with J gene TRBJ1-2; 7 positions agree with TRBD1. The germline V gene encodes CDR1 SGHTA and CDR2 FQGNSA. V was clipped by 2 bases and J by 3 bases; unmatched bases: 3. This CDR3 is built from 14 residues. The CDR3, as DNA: TGTGCCAGCAGCTTAAACAGGGGCGACTATGGCTACACCTTC. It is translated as CASSLNRGDYGYTF.

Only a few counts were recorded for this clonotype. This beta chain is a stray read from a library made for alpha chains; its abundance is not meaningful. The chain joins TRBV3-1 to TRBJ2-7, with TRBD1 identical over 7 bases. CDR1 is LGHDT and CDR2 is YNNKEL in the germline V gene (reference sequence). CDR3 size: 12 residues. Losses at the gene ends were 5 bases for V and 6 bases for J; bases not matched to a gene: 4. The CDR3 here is CASSTYRGEQYF. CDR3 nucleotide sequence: TGTGCCAGCAGCACTTACAGGGGCGAGCAGTACTTC.